This T cell receptor (beta chain) is drawn from a study of shared clonotypes between healthy human individuals. Study-wide context: The plates for each donor numbered three CD4 naive, three CD4 memory, two CD8 naive and one CD8 memory.

General study findings and limits: Non-shared clonotypes displayed generation probabilities falling below those of clonotypes present in all four donors. Sampling used blood alone; tissue repertoires probably differ.

V trimming: 5 bases; J trimming: 4 bases; junction bases outside the gene matches: 9. Per the germline V gene, CDR1 is LNHDA and CDR2 is SQIVND (reference sequence). There are 16 residues in the CDR3. Libraries were prepared by immunoSEQ multiplex PCR; TCRdb keeps only in-frame clonotypes and omits some of them. The table has 2,100,000 or so clones, 90% to 96% seen once; the top ten hold more than 0.1%. In the case of this clone: The antigen is undetermined.

Study donors comprised healthy, HIV-negative adults devoid of recent acute infection or vaccination. This sequence originates from a man in his late teens or twenties in good health. This chain connects TRBV19 to TRBJ1-5; 9 positions agree with TRBD1. Sequencing was performed on naive CD4+ T cells sorted from blood. Subset in this sample: CD45RA+ positively selected. CDR3 sequence (DNA): TGTGCCAGTAGTCCCCAACAGGGGGCAGTGAATCAGCCCCAGCATTTT. It encodes CASSPQQGAVNQPQHF. Drawing the rest from reference TRBV19 and TRBJ1-5, the complete variable domain is DGGITQSPKYLFRKEGQNVTLSCEQNLNHDAMYWYRQDPGQGLRLIYYSQIVNDFQKGDIAEGYSVSREKKESFPLTVTSAQKNPTAFYLCASSPQQGAVNQPQHFGDGTRLSIL.